One sample yielded the 5 T cell receptor beta chains listed below, sequenced in a study of glioma-infiltrating T cells. Amplification of TCR alpha and beta CDR3 regions from RNA used iRepertoire nested multiplex PCR. TCRdb processed the multiplex PCR reads anew with MiXCR; each CDR3 protein has one entry. The data show around 150,000 distinct CDR3 sequences, with roughly two fifths seen just once and around a fifth held by the top ten. Material for sequencing was glioma tissue, nonneoplastic brain tissue, or PBMCs (not recorded which). The origin of the receptors is a human donor with low-grade glioma or glioblastoma, undergoing nonglioma brain surgery, or in good health (not recorded which).

As for this clonotype: A read error may be the cause here, since a much bigger clone is one base away. The chain employs TRBV27 and TRBJ2-6, with D perhaps matching TRBD1 (5 bases). Germline V gene data show CDR1 as MNHEY and CDR2 as SMNVEV (reference sequence). The length of the CDR3 is 15 residues. The CDR3 here is CASSPIYSGANFLTF. The CDR3 DNA reads TGTGCCAGCAGTCCGATTTACTCTGGGGCCAACTTCCTGACTTTC.

This clonotype was detected a few times. The chain couples TRBV6-5 to TRBJ2-2; 13 positions agree with TRBD2. V dropped 5 bases and J dropped 3; count of bases not matched to a gene: 12. The CDR3 consists of 19 residues. Germline V gives CDR1 MNHEY, CDR2 SVGAGI. The CDR3 sequence is CASSQKWVGLAGDTGELFF. CDR3 coding DNA: TGTGCCAGCAGTCAAAAATGGGTTGGACTAGCGGGAGACACCGGGGAGCTGTTTTTT.

This clonotype was observed a few times. CDR3 loop: CASAIPNQPQHF. The CDR3 region has the DNA TGTGCCAGTGCCATCCCGAATCAGCCCCAGCATTTT. The chain combines TRBV19 with TRBJ1-5, with D uncertain. Trimming took 8 bases from V and 4 from J, leaving 9 bases between them. CDR3 length: 12 residues. CDR1 is LNHDA and CDR2 is SQIVND in the germline V gene (reference sequence).

The genes are TRBV10-3 and TRBJ1-1; the match to TRBD1 covers 8 bases. The trim removed 3 bases at V and 1 base at J, leaving 1 base unmatched. CDR3 length: 14 amino acids. The germline gives CDR1 ENHRY, CDR2 SYGVKD. CDR3 nucleotides: TGTGCCATCAGTGACGGACAGGGGAACACTGAAGCTTTCTTT. Translated: CAISDGQGNTEAFF.

V is TRBV7-9 and J is TRBJ2-3; D may be TRBD2 (6 bases). Trimming took 0 bases from V and 1 from J, leaving 11 bases between them. The CDR3 sequence is 16 residues long. The V gene's germline CDR1 is SEHNR and CDR2 FQNEAQ (reference sequence). The CDR3 nucleotides read TGTGCCAGCAGCTTAGCGATAGCGGTCCGCACAGATACGCAGTATTTT. The encoded protein is CASSLAIAVRTDTQYF. The full variable domain, rest sourced from reference TRBV7-9 and TRBJ2-3, is DTGVSQNPRHKITKRGQNVTFRCDPISEHNRLYWYRQTLGQGPEFLTYFQNEAQLEKSRLLSDRFSAERPKGSFSTLEIQRTEQGDSAMYLCASSLAIAVRTDTQYFGPGTRLTVL.